The 20 T cell receptor beta chains reported below all come from one sample, sequenced in a study of blood T cell repertoires in COVID-19. The method was immunoSEQ multiplex PCR; TCRdb's version includes in-frame clones alone and lacks a portion of them. The sample contains around 190,000 clones, around 85% of which appear only once. Sequenced: peripheral blood. The receptors were gathered from a man in his thirties or forties with acute or convalescent COVID-19.

This sequence joins TRBV29-1 and TRBJ2-7; 12 bases are shared with TRBD2. J lost 7 bases, V lost 7 bases, and 14 bases had no gene match. The CDR3 has 15 amino acids. Germline loops: CDR1 SQVTM, CDR2 ANQGSEA. The chain's CDR3 is CSAIQGLAGSEEQYF. The CDR3 DNA is TGCAGCGCCATACAGGGACTAGCGGGTTCTGAAGAGCAGTACTTC.

This rearrangement joins TRBV12-3 or TRBV12-4 to TRBJ2-7; 8 bases are shared with TRBD1. V gave up 7 bases and J gave up 2 bases; unmatched junction bases: 4. The CDR3 consists of 13 residues. The CDR3 DNA reads as TGTGCCAGCACCCTACAGGGGGCCTACGAGCAGTACTTC. This encodes CASTLQGAYEQYF.

The chain employs TRBV19 and TRBJ2-1; tentatively, D is TRBD2 (5 bases). The germline CDR1 and CDR2 sequences are LNHDA and SQIVND (reference sequence). Trimming shortened V by 8 bases and J by 9 bases, and 23 bases separated the two germline ends. The CDR3 sequence is 15 residues long. Here the CDR3 DNA reads TGTGCCAGTTTAGGATTTGGGCTAGCTTCGGGTGAGCAGTTCTTC. Translation: CASLGFGLASGEQFF.

In DNA, the CDR3 is TGTGCCAGCAGCGGGGGACAGGGGGGTACCTACAATGAGCAGTTCTTC. It specifies CASSGGQGGTYNEQFF. This sequence joins TRBV28 and TRBJ2-1; TRBD1 matches 11 bases. Germline CDR1 and CDR2: MDHEN and SYDVKM. After removal of 6 bases from V and 2 bases from J, the junction contained 6 bases not matched to a gene. The CDR3 is 16 residues long.

The rearrangement uses TRBV4-2 and TRBJ2-1; weak D call: TRBD1 (5 bases). This CDR3 contains 17 residues. Germline V lookup: CDR1 LGHNA, CDR2 YNFKEQ. Trimming shortened V by 0 bases and J by 4 bases, and 16 bases separated the two germline ends. CDR3 sequence: CASSQDPNSDSYNEQFF. CDR3 sequence (DNA): TGTGCCAGCAGCCAAGACCCAAATTCTGACAGTTACAATGAGCAGTTCTTC.

This clone appeared once. The DNA of the CDR3 is TGTGCCAGCACGCGGGATTACTATGGCTACACCTTC. Its protein is CASTRDYYGYTF. The chain combines TRBV6-5 with TRBJ1-2; D unclear. V was trimmed by 7 bases and J by 3 bases, leaving 9 bases between them. The CDR3 loop spans 12 amino acids. Germline CDR1 MNHEY, CDR2 SVGAGI.

The gene calls are TRBV2 and TRBJ1-4; D possibly corresponds to TRBD1 (6 bases). Germline V lookup: CDR1 SNHLY, CDR2 FYNNEI. Between the trimmed V and J ends, which lost 10 bases and 4 bases, there was a span of 16 bases. The CDR3 extends over 14 amino acids. CDR3 loop: CATKSRRGNEKLFF. Written as DNA, the CDR3 is TGTGCCACCAAAAGTCGCAGGGGTAATGAAAAACTGTTTTTT.

The CDR3 nucleotides are TGTGCCAGCAGCTTGGGGGGAGCCACAGATACGCAGTATTTT. This codes for CASSLGGATDTQYF. V gene TRBV7-3 combines with J gene TRBJ2-3, with D perhaps TRBD2 (6 bases). The germline gives CDR1 SGHTA, CDR2 FQGTGA. The CDR3 covers 14 residues. Trimming took off 3 bases at V and 2 bases at J, with 9 bases between the two ends.

This clone turned up a few times. V and J are TRBV18 and TRBJ1-4; a weak D match, TRBD1 (6 bases). The CDR3 is made up of 16 amino acids. V shed 4 bases and J shed 8 bases, with 20 bases lying between them. Germline CDR1 KGHSH, CDR2 LQKENI. The CDR3 bases are TGTGCCAGCTCACAAAGAAGTCCGGGGGGCGCAGAAAAACTGTTTTTT. Translating it yields CASSQRSPGGAEKLFF.

This chain connects TRBV5-1 to TRBJ2-3; perhaps TRBD2 as D (6 bases). V was cut by 5 bases and J by 7 bases, with 14 bases left in between. Germline V gives CDR1 SGHRS, CDR2 YFSETQ. The CDR3 is 13 amino acids. The CDR3 nucleotides are TGCGCCAGCAGGGGGACTGCCGAATATACGCAGTATTTT. Its translation: CASRGTAEYTQYF.

The rearrangement links TRBV7-9 to TRBJ1-5; D may be TRBD1 (5 bases). The germline gives CDR1 SEHNR, CDR2 FQNEAQ (reference sequence). The V end was cut by 3 bases, the J end by 2 bases, with 8 bases between. This CDR3 is built from 14 residues. CDR3 region: CASSFQGGNQPQHF. CDR3 coding DNA: TGTGCCAGCAGCTTCCAGGGTGGCAATCAGCCCCAGCATTTT.

The chain joins TRBV9 to TRBJ1-2; no clear D. The length of the CDR3 is 14 residues. CDR1 and CDR2 (germline): SGDLS, YYNGEE. The V end lost 0 bases, the J end lost 4 bases, and 10 bases lay between the germline ends. This CDR3 reads CASSVGAAPYGYTF. The CDR3 coding sequence is TGTGCCAGCAGCGTAGGGGCTGCACCCTATGGCTACACCTTC.

This clone was counted only a few times. The V and J genes are TRBV27 and TRBJ1-5, with a tentative D call TRBD1 (5 bases). In germline, CDR1 is MNHEY, CDR2 SMNVEV (reference sequence). The V and J ends lost 0 bases and 6 bases respectively, with 12 bases between them. CDR3 length: 15 residues. The CDR3 DNA sequence: TGTGCCAGCAGTTTATCCTTCGACGGGGGTCAGCCCCAGCATTTT. It specifies CASSLSFDGGQPQHF.

The CDR3 DNA sequence: TGTGCCAGCAGCCGAGGGACAGGGATCGGGAATCAGCCCCAGCATTTT. Encoded protein: CASSRGTGIGNQPQHF. V gene TRBV5-8 combines with J gene TRBJ1-5, with 9 bases lining up with TRBD1. Germline assignment: CDR1 SGHTS and CDR2 YDEGEE. The CDR3 contains 16 residues. The junction had 9 bases not matched to a gene; V was cut back by 4 bases and J by 4 bases.

The chain uses TRBV6-1 and TRBJ2-1; 8 bases fit TRBD2. Germline lookup yields CDR1 MNHNS and CDR2 SASEGT. This CDR3 is 17 amino acids long. Trimming removed 4 bases from V and 2 bases from J; junction bases left unmatched: 10. The CDR3 region has the DNA TGTGCCAGCAGTGTAAATCCAGCGGGAGCCCCCTACAATGAGCAGTTCTTC. This encodes CASSVNPAGAPYNEQFF.

The CDR3 coding sequence is TGTGCCAGCAGTTTGTCTAGCGGACTAGCCAAAAACATTCAGTACTTC. Its translation is CASSLSSGLAKNIQYF. This sequence joins TRBV27 and TRBJ2-4, with 7 bases lining up with TRBD2. Losses at the gene ends were 3 bases for V and 0 bases for J; bases not matched to a gene: 5. The germline V gene encodes CDR1 MNHEY and CDR2 SMNVEV (reference sequence). The length of the CDR3 is 16 residues.

Only one count was recorded for this clone. This chain connects TRBV6-5 to TRBJ1-1; D might be TRBD1 (6 bases). V was cut by 0 bases and J by 5 bases, with 13 bases left in between. The CDR3 length is 15 residues. The germline CDR1 and CDR2 sequences are MNHEY and SVGAGI. CDR3 sequence: CASSYSSGGGTEAFF. CDR3 bases: TGTGCCAGCAGTTACTCGAGCGGGGGCGGGACTGAAGCTTTCTTT.

The V call is TRBV7-9, the J call TRBJ1-2; D gene ambiguous. Germline V gene data show CDR1 as SEHNR and CDR2 as FQNEAQ (reference sequence). With 5 bases removed from V and 5 bases from J, the gap between germline ends came to 18 bases. This CDR3 region has 15 residues. The CDR3 here is CASSPQSLRGYGYTF. The CDR3 coding sequence is TGTGCCAGCAGCCCCCAGTCGCTGAGAGGGTATGGCTACACCTTC. Drawing the rest from reference TRBV7-9 and TRBJ1-2, the complete variable domain is DTGVSQNPRHKITKRGQNVTFRCDPISEHNRLYWYRQTLGQGPEFLTYFQNEAQLEKSRLLSDRFSAERPKGSFSTLEIQRTEQGDSAMYLCASSPQSLRGYGYTFGSGTRLTVV.

This chain uses TRBV10-2 with TRBJ1-3, with D maybe TRBD1 (6 bases). The germline V gene encodes CDR1 WSHSY and CDR2 SAAADI. V lost 7 bases and J lost 2, with 12 bases in between. The CDR3 runs 14 residues. CDR3 DNA sequence: TGCGCCAGCAACGCACAGGGAGCTGGAAACACCATATATTTT. Protein product: CASNAQGAGNTIYF.

The chain recombines TRBV6-5 with TRBJ2-1, with 11 bases that match TRBD2. This CDR3 spans 14 amino acids. V was pared by 4 bases and J by 9 bases, with 5 bases of the junction left unmatched. Germline V gene data show CDR1 as MNHEY and CDR2 as SVGAGI. The CDR3 reads CASSLAGGPGEQFF. Written as DNA, the CDR3 is TGTGCCAGCAGTTTAGCGGGGGGGCCGGGTGAGCAGTTCTTC.